This entry lists 16 T cell receptor beta chains sequenced from one sample in a study of T cell changes during pregnancy in multiple sclerosis. Profiled with immunoSEQ multiplex PCR; TCRdb holds only in-frame clones, not every one. The sample consists of tens of thousands of clones, about nine tenths of them appearing once. The sequenced sample was CD4+ T cells from peripheral blood mononuclear cells, obtained before pregnancy. These receptors were obtained from a female donor with multiple sclerosis, enrolled in a pregnancy study.

This rearrangement joins TRBV30 to TRBJ1-1; TRBD1 matches 10 bases. Trimming cost V 7 bases and J 1 base; bases outside gene matches: 6. This CDR3 comprises 14 residues. Germline assignment: CDR1 GTSNPN and CDR2 SVGIG (reference sequence). CDR3 coding DNA: TGTGCCTCGGACAGGGGGAGTCCGAACACTGAAGCTTTCTTT. Protein: CASDRGSPNTEAFF.

The V call is TRBV27, the J call TRBJ1-1; weak D call: TRBD1 (5 bases). Deletions cut 1 base from V and 1 base from J, with 13 bases between. The CDR3 is made up of 16 amino acids. CDR1 and CDR2 from the germline V gene are MNHEY and SMNVEV (reference sequence). CDR3 residues: CASSLYQGLTNTEAFF. CDR3 nucleotide sequence: TGTGCCAGCAGTTTATATCAGGGCCTGACGAACACTGAAGCTTTCTTT.

The genes are TRBV7-2 and TRBJ2-3, with TRBD2 identical over 16 bases. There are 18 residues in the CDR3. CDR1 SGHTA and CDR2 FQGNSA come from the germline V gene. V lost 5 bases and J lost 5; bases outside the gene matches: 10. The CDR3 DNA reads as TGTGCCAGCAGCCTAGTGGGACTAGCGGGGGGGTTGAGAGATACGCAGTATTTT. It translates to CASSLVGLAGGLRDTQYF.

The rearrangement uses TRBV19 and TRBJ1-5; D is uncertain. Trimming pared 3 bases from V and 3 bases from J, leaving 9 bases between. The CDR3 sequence is 14 residues long. Germline-derived CDR1 and CDR2 are LNHDA and SQIVND (reference sequence). CDR3 bases: TGTGCCAGTAGTATCTCAGGCGACAATCAGCCCCAGCATTTT. Translated, it gives CASSISGDNQPQHF. The whole variable domain, remainder taken from reference TRBV19 and TRBJ1-5, is DGGITQSPKYLFRKEGQNVTLSCEQNLNHDAMYWYRQDPGQGLRLIYYSQIVNDFQKGDIAEGYSVSREKKESFPLTVTSAQKNPTAFYLCASSISGDNQPQHFGDGTRLSIL.

V usage is TRBV29-1 and J usage is TRBJ2-1; 7 bases map to TRBD1. Germline CDR1 and CDR2: SQVTM and ANQGSEA. J gave up 12 bases and V 6 bases, and 8 bases lay outside the gene matches. The CDR3 has 11 residues. CDR3: CSVFLRQGQFF. Here the CDR3 DNA reads TGCAGCGTCTTCCTGCGACAGGGGCAGTTCTTC.

J is TRBJ2-5 and V is TRBV7-3, with 9 bases aligning to TRBD1. V dropped 4 bases and J dropped 4; count of bases not matched to a gene: 4. The CDR3 sequence is 14 residues long. The V gene's germline CDR1 is SGHTA and CDR2 FQGTGA. For the CDR3, the DNA is TGTGCCAGCAGCTCCACAGGGGGCTCAGAGACCCAGTACTTC. It encodes CASSSTGGSETQYF.

J is TRBJ1-4 and V is TRBV5-4, with 8 bases lining up with TRBD1. Trimming cost V 0 bases and J 4 bases; bases outside gene matches: 2. This CDR3 comprises 15 residues. CDR1 and CDR2 (germline): SGHNT, YYREEE (reference sequence). The CDR3 sequence is CASSLGGQVNEKLFF. The CDR3 nucleotides are TGTGCCAGCAGCTTGGGGGGACAGGTTAATGAAAAACTGTTTTTT.

The chain uses TRBV6-5 and TRBJ1-2; 8 bases map to TRBD1. This CDR3 has 16 amino acids. With 0 bases clipped from V and 7 bases from J, the junction kept 10 bases outside the gene matches. Germline loops: CDR1 MNHEY, CDR2 SVGAGI. CDR3 in DNA: TGTGCCAGCAGTTACTCTTCCCTTGCAGGGGGCCGTGGCTACACCTTC. This sequence encodes CASSYSSLAGGRGYTF.

The chain carries TRBV7-8 and TRBJ1-2; D possibly corresponds to TRBD1 (5 bases). Germline loops: CDR1 SGHVS, CDR2 FQNEAQ. The germline V and J ends were trimmed by 5 bases and 0 bases, with 22 bases remaining between them. The CDR3 spans 18 residues. DNA of the CDR3: TGTGCCAGCAGCGATCTATTGGGCAGGGATTCTTCTAACTATGGCTACACCTTC. Its protein is CASSDLLGRDSSNYGYTF.

The V call is TRBV11-3, the J call TRBJ1-1; D is unclear. Germline-derived CDR1 and CDR2 are SGHNT and YENEEA. Trimming shortened V by 2 bases and J by 1 base, and 8 bases separated the two germline ends. The CDR3 is made up of 14 amino acids. The CDR3 loop reads CASSLSGRNTEAFF. In nucleotides, the CDR3 is TGTGCCAGCAGCTTATCCGGGAGGAACACTGAAGCTTTCTTT. The variable domain in full, completed from reference TRBV11-3 and TRBJ1-1, reads EAGVVQSPRYKIIEKKQPVAFWCNPISGHNTLYWYLQNLGQGPELLIRYENEEAVDDSQLPKDRFSAERLKGVDSTLKIQPAELGDSAVYLCASSLSGRNTEAFFGQGTRLTVV.

This clone was counted a single time. This chain uses TRBV7-2 with TRBJ2-7; D might be TRBD2 (7 bases). The CDR3 totals 14 residues. Trimming pared 0 bases from V and 6 bases from J, leaving 12 bases between. Germline CDR1 and CDR2: SGHTA and FQGNSA. Here the CDR3 reads CASSLAGGPLEQYF. The CDR3 bases are TGTGCCAGCAGCTTAGCGGGGGGGCCGCTCGAGCAGTACTTC.

V is TRBV6-5 and J is TRBJ1-2; 7 bases line up with TRBD1. The CDR3 length is 13 residues. V trimming: 6 bases; J trimming: 4 bases; junction bases outside the gene matches: 5. Germline V gives CDR1 MNHEY, CDR2 SVGAGI. The CDR3 bases are TGTGCCAGCAGACGACAGGGCCCCTATGGCTACACCTTC. As protein: CASRRQGPYGYTF.

In this sample, this clone turned up a few times. V usage is TRBV6-5 and J usage is TRBJ1-1, with TRBD1 matching over 9 bases. Germline V lookup: CDR1 MNHEY, CDR2 SVGAGI. Trimming removed 6 bases from V and 7 bases from J; junction bases left unmatched: 9. CDR3 size: 14 residues. The CDR3 DNA is TGTGCCAGCAGGGAAACAGGGGGCGTCGGTGAAGCTTTCTTT. Protein product: CASRETGGVGEAFF.

The chain is built from TRBV27 and TRBJ1-5; possibly TRBD1 for D (5 bases). Trimming removed 5 bases at V and 0 bases at J, with 8 bases between. Germline V gives CDR1 MNHEY, CDR2 SMNVEV (reference sequence). The CDR3 length is 14 residues. The CDR3 here is CASSPGYSNQPQHF. CDR3 nucleotide sequence: TGTGCCAGCAGTCCAGGGTATAGCAATCAGCCCCAGCATTTT.

The V gene is TRBV27, the J gene TRBJ2-7; D might be TRBD1 (6 bases). From germline, CDR1 is MNHEY and CDR2 SMNVEV (reference sequence). Trimming took off 2 bases at V and 2 bases at J, with 13 bases between the two ends. This CDR3 has 15 amino acids. In nucleotides, the CDR3 is TGTGCCAGCAGTTTACGCAGGGGCCTCCCCTACGAGCAGTACTTC. Protein: CASSLRRGLPYEQYF.

The V and J genes are TRBV29-1 and TRBJ1-1; D is ambiguous. V gave up 7 bases and J gave up 1 base, with 4 bases separating them. The CDR3 runs 10 residues. The germline gives CDR1 SQVTM, CDR2 ANQGSEA. The CDR3 DNA reads TGCAGCGCAAAGAACACTGAAGCTTTCTTT. Its translation: CSAKNTEAFF. The whole variable domain, remainder taken from reference TRBV29-1 and TRBJ1-1, is SAVISQKPSRDICQRGTSLTIQCQVDSQVTMMFWYRQQPGQSLTLIATANQGSEATYESGFVIDKFPISRPNLTFSTLTVSNMSPEDSSIYLCSAKNTEAFFGQGTRLTVV.